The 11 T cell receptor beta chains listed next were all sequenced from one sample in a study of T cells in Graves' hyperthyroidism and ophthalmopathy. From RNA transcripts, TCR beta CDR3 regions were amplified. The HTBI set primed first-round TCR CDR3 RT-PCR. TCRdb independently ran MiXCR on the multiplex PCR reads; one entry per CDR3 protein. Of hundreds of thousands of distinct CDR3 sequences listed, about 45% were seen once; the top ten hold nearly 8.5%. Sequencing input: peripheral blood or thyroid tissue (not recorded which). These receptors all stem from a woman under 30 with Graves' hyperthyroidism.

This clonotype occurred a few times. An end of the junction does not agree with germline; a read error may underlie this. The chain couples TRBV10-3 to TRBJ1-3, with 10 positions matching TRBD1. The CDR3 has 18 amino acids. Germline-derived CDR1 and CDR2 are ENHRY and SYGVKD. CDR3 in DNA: TGTGCCAGCAGTGGAGACCGGGACAGGGGAAGAGCTGGAAACACCATATATTTT. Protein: CASSGDRDRGRAGNTIYF.

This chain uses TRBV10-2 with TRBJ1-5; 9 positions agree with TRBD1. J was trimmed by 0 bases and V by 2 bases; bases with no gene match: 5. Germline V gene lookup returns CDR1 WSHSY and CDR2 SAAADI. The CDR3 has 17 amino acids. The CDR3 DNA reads TGCGCCAGCAGTGAGACAGGGGGCGCGAGTAGCAATCAGCCCCAGCATTTT. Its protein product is CASSETGGASSNQPQHF.

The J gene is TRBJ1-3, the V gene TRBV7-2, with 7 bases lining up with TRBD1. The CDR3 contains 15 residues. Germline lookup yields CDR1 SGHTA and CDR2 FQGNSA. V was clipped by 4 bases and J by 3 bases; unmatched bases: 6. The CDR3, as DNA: TGTGCCAGCAGCTACAGGGGCACCTTTGGAAACACCATATATTTT. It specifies CASSYRGTFGNTIYF.

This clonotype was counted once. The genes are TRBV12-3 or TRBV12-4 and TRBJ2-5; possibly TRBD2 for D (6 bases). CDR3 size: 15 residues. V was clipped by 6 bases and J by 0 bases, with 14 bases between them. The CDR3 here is CASRGLASYQETQYF. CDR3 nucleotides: TGTGCCAGCAGAGGCCTAGCGAGCTACCAAGAGACCCAGTACTTC.

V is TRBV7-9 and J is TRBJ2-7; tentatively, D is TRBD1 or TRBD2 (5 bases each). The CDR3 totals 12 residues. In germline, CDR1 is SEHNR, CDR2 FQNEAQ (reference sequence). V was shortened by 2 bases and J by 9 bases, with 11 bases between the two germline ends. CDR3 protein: CASSLMSGGQYF. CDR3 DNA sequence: TGTGCCAGCAGCTTAATGAGTGGGGGGCAGTACTTC. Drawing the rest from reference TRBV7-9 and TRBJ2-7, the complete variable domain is DTGVSQNPRHKITKRGQNVTFRCDPISEHNRLYWYRQTLGQGPEFLTYFQNEAQLEKSRLLSDRFSAERPKGSFSTLEIQRTEQGDSAMYLCASSLMSGGQYFGPGTRLTVT.

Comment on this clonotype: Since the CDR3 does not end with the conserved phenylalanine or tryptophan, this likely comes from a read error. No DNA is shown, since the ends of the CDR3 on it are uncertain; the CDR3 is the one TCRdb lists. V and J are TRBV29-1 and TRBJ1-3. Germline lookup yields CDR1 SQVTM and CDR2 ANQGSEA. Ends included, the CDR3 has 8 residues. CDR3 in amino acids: CSVATSVL.

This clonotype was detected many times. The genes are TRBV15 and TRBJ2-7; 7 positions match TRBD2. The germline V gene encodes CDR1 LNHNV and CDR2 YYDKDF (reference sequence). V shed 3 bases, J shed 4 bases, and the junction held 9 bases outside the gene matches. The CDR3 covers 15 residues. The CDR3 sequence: CATSRTSGEGYEQYF. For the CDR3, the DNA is TGTGCCACCAGCAGGACCAGCGGGGAGGGGTACGAGCAGTACTTC.

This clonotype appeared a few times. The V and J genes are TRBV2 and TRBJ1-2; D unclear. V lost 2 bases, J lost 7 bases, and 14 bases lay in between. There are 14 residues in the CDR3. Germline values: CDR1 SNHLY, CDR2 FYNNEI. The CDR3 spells CASSELVRRSGYTF. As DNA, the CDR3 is TGTGCCAGCAGTGAATTGGTCAGGCGGAGTGGCTACACCTTC.

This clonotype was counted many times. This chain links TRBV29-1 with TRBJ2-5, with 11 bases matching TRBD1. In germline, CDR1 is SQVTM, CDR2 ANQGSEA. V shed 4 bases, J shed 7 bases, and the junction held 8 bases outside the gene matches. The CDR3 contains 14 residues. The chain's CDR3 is CSVGTGGVTGTQYF. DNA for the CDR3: TGCAGCGTTGGGACAGGGGGCGTAACAGGGACCCAGTACTTC.

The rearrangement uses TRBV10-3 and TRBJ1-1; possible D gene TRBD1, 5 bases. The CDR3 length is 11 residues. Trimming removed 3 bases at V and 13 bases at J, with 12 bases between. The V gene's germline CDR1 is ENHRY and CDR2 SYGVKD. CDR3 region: CAISEDGADFF. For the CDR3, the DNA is TGTGCCATCAGTGAAGATGGGGCCGATTTCTTT.

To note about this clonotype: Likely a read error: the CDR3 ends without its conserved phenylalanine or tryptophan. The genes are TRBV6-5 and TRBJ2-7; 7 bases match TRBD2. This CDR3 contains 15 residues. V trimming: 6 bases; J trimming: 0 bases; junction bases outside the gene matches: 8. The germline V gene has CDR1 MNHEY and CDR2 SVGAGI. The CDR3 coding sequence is TGTGCCAGCAGCTTAGGGTCGGGGGGCTCCTACGAGCAGTACTCC. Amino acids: CASSLGSGGSYEQYS.